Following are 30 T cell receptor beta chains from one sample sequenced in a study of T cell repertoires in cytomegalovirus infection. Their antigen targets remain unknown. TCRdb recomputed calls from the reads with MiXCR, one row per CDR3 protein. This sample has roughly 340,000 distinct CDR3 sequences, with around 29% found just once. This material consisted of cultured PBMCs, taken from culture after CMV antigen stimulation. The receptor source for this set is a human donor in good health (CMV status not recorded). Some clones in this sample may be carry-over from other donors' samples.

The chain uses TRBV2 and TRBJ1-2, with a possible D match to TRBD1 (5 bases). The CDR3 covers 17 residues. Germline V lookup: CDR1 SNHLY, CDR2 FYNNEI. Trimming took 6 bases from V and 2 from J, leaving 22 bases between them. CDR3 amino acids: CASSPGLAQPGNYGYTF. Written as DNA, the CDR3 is TGTGCCAGCAGCCCGGGACTAGCGCAGCCGGGGAACTATGGCTACACCTTC.

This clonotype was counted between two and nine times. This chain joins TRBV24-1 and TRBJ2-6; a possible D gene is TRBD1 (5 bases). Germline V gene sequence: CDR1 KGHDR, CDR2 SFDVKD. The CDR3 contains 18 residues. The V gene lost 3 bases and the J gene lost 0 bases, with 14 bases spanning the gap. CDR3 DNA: TGTGCCACCAGTGATGGGATTTTGGGGCTCTCTGGGGCCAACGTCCTGACTTTC. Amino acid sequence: CATSDGILGLSGANVLTF.

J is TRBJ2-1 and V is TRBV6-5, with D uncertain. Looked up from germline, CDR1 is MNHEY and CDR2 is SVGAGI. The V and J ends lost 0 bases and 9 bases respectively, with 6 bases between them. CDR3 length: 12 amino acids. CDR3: CASSYSRSEQFF. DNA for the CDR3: TGTGCCAGCAGTTACTCTAGGTCTGAGCAGTTCTTC.

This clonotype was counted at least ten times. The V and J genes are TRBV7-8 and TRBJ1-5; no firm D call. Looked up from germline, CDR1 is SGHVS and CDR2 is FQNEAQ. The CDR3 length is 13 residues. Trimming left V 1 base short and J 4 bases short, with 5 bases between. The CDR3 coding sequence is TGTGCCAGCAGCTTAGACGGTAATCAGCCCCAGCATTTT. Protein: CASSLDGNQPQHF.

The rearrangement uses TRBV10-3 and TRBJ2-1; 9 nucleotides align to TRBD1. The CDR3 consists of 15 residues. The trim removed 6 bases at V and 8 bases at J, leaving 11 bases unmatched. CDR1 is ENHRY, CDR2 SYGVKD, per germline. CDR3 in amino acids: CAIRPGQGSSYEQFF. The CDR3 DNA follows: TGTGCCATCAGACCGGGACAGGGTTCGTCCTATGAGCAGTTCTTC.

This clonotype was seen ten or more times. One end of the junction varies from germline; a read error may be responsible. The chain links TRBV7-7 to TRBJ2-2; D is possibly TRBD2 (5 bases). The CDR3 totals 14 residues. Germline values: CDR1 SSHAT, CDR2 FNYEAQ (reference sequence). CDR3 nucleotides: TGTGCTAGCAGCTTCAAGACCGGGGTGGGGGAGCTGTTTTTT. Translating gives CASSFKTGVGELFF. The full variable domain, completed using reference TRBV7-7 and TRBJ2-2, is GAGVSQSPRYKVTKRGQDVTLRCDPISSHATLYWYQQALGQGPEFLTYFNYEAQPDKSGLPSDRFSAERPEGSISTLTIQRTEQRDSAMYRCASSFKTGVGELFFGEGSRLTVL.

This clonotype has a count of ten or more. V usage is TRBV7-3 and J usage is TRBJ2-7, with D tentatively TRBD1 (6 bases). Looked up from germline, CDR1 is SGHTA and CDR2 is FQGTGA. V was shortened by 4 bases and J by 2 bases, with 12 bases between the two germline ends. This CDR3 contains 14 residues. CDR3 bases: TGTGCCAGCAGCTCGATGACAGGCGCCTACGAGCAGTACTTC. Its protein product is CASSSMTGAYEQYF.

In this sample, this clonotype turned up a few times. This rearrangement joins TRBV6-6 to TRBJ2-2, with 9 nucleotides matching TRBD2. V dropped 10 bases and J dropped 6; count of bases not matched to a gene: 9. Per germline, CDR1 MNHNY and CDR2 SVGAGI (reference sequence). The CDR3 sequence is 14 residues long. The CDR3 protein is CATGRAGGSGELFF. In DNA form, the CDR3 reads TGTGCCACAGGTCGGGCGGGAGGGTCCGGGGAGCTGTTTTTT.

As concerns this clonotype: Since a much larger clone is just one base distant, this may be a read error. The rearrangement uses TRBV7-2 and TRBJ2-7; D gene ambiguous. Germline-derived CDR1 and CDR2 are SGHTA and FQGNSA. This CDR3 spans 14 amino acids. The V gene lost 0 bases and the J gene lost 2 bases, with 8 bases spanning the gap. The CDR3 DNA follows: TGTGCCAGCAGCTTAGCGAGGAAGACCTACGAGCAGTACTTC. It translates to CASSLARKTYEQYF. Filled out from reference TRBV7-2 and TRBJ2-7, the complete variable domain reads GAGVSQSPSNKVTEKGKDVELRCDPISGHTALYWYRQSLGQGLEFLIYFQGNSAPDKSGLPSDRFSAERTGGSVSTLTIQRTQQEDSAVYLCASSLARKTYEQYFGPGTRLTVT.

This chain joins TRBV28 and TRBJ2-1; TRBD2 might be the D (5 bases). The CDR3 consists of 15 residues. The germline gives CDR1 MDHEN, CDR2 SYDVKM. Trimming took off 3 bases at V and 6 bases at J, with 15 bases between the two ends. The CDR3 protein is CASSFPRDWGNEQFF. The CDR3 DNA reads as TGTGCCAGCAGTTTTCCCCGGGATTGGGGCAATGAGCAGTTCTTC.

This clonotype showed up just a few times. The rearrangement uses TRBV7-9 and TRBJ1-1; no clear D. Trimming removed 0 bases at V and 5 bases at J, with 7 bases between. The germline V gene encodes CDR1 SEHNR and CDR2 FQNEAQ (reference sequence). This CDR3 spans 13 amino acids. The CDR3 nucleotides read TGTGCCAGCAGCTTAGCGGGAGTAACTGAAGCTTTCTTT. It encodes CASSLAGVTEAFF.

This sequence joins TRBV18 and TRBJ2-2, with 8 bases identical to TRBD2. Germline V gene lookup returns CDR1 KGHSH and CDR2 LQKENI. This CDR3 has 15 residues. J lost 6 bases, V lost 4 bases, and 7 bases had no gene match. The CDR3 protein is CASSRAGALAGELFF. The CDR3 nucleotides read TGTGCCAGCTCACGAGCGGGGGCGCTGGCCGGGGAGCTGTTTTTT.

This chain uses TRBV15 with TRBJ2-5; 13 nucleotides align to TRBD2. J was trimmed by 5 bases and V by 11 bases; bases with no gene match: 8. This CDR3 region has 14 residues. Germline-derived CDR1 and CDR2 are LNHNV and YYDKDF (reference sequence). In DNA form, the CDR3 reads TGTGCCGTCCGGACTAGCGGGAGAGGTGAGACCCAGTACTTC. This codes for CAVRTSGRGETQYF.

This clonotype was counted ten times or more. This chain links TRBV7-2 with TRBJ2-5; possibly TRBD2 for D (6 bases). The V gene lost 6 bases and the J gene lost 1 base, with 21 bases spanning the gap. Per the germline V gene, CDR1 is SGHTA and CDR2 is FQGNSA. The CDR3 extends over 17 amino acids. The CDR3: CASSQVRWTTTQETQYF. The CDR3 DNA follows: TGTGCCAGCAGTCAAGTGAGGTGGACTACAACCCAAGAGACCCAGTACTTC.

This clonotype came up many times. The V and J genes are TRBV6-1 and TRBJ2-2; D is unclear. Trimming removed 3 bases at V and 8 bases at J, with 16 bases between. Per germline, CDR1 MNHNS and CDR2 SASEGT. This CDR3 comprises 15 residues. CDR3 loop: CASSDSPAVGGELFF. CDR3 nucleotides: TGTGCCAGCAGTGATTCGCCTGCCGTGGGGGGGGAGCTGTTTTTT.

The CDR3 DNA sequence: TGTGCCAGCCTAGGGACAGACCAAGAGACCCAGTACTTC. Translating it yields CASLGTDQETQYF. This chain connects TRBV19 to TRBJ2-5; 7 nucleotides match TRBD1. This CDR3 has 13 residues. Looked up from germline, CDR1 is LNHDA and CDR2 is SQIVND (reference sequence). V lost 9 bases and J lost 0; bases outside the gene matches: 4.

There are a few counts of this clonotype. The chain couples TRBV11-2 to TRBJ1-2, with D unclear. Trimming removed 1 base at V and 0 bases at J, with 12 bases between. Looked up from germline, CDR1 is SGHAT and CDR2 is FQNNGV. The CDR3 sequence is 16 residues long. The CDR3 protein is CASSLGFPGSNYGYTF. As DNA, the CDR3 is TGTGCCAGCAGCTTAGGTTTCCCCGGATCTAACTATGGCTACACCTTC.

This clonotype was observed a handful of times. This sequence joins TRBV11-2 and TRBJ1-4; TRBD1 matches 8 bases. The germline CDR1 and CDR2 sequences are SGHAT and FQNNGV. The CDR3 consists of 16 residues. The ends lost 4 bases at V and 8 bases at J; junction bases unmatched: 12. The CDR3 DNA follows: TGTGCCAGCAGCTCCGTCTCGGGGACAGGCGAAGAAAAACTGTTTTTT. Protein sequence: CASSSVSGTGEEKLFF. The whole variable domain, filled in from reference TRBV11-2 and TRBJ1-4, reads EAGVAQSPRYKIIEKRQSVAFWCNPISGHATLYWYQQILGQGPKLLIQFQNNGVVDDSQLPKDRFSAERLKGVDSTLKIQPAKLEDSAVYLCASSSVSGTGEEKLFFGSGTQLSVL.

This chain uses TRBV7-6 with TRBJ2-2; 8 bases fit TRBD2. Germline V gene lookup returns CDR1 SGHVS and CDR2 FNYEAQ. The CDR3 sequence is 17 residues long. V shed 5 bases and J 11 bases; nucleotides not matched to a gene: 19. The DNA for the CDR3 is TGTGCCAGCAGCAAACCCCAGCCGGGACTAGGGCCGTTTGAGCTGTTTTTT. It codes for CASSKPQPGLGPFELFF.

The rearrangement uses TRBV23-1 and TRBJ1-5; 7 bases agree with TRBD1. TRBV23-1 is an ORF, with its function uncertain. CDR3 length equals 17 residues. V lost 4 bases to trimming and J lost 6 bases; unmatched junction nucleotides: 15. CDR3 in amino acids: CASSLTLDRARCQPQHF. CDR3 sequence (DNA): TGCGCCAGCAGTCTAACCTTAGACAGGGCTAGATGTCAGCCCCAGCATTTT.

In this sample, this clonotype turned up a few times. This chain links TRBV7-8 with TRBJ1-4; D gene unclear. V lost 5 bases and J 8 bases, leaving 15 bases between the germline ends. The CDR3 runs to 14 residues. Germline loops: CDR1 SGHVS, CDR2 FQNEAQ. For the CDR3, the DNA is TGTGCCAGCAGCGCCCTTCGGCTCGGGGAAAAACTGTTTTTT. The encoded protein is CASSALRLGEKLFF. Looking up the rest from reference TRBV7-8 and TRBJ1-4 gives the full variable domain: GAGVSQSPRYKVAKRGQDVALRCDPISGHVSLFWYQQALGQGPEFLTYFQNEAQLDKSGLPSDRFFAERPEGSVSTLKIQRTQQEDSAVYLCASSALRLGEKLFFGSGTQLSVL.

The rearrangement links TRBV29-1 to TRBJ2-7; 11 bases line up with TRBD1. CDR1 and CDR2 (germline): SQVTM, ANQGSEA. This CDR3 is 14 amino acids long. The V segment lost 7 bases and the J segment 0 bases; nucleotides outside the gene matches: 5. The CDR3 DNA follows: TGCAGCGCCGGGGACAGGGGGGTCTCCTACGAGCAGTACTTC. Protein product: CSAGDRGVSYEQYF.

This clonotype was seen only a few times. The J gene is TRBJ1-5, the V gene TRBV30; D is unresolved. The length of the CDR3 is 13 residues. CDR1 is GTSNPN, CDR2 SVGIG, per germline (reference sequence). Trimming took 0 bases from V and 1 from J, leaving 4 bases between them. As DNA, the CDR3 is TGTGCCTGGAGTGTCCACAGCAATCAGCCCCAGCATTTT. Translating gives CAWSVHSNQPQHF.

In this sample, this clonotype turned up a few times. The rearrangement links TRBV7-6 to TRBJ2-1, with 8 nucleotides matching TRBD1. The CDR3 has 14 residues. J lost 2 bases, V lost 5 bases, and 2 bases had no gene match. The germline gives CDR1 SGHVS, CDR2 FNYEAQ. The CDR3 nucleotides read TGTGCCAGCAGCACGACAGGGGCCTACAATGAGCAGTTCTTC. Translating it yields CASSTTGAYNEQFF.

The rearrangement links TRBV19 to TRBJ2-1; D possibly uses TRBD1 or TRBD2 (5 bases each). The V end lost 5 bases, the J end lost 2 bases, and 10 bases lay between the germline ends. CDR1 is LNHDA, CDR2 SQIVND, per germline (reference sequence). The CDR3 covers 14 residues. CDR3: CASSLGDPYNEQFF. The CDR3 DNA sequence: TGTGCCAGTAGTCTAGGGGACCCCTACAATGAGCAGTTCTTC.

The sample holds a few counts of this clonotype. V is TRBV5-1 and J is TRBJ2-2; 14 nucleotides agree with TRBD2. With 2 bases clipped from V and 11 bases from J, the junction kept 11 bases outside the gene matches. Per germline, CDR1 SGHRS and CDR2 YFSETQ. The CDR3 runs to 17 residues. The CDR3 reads CASSLSQPGLAGAELFF. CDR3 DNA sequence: TGCGCCAGCAGCTTAAGTCAGCCGGGACTAGCGGGAGCAGAGCTGTTTTTT.

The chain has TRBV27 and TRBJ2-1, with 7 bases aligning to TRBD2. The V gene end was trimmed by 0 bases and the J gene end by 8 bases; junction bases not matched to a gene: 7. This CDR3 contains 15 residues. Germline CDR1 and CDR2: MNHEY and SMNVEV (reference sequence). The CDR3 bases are TGTGCCAGCAGTTTATCGGCGGGAGAAGCCTATGAGCAGTTCTTC. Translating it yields CASSLSAGEAYEQFF.

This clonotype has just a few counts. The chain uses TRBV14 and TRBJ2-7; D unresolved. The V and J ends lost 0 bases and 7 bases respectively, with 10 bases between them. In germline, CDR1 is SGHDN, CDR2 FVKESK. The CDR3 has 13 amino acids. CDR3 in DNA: TGTGCCAGCAGCCAAGATCGCTCCGGGGAGCAGTACTTC. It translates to CASSQDRSGEQYF.

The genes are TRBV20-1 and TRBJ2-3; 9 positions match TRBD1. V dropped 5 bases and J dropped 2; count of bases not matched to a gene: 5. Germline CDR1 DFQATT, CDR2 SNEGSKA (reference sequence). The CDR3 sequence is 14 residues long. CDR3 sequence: CSAEQGAVTDTQYF. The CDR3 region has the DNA TGCAGTGCTGAACAGGGGGCTGTCACAGATACGCAGTATTTT.

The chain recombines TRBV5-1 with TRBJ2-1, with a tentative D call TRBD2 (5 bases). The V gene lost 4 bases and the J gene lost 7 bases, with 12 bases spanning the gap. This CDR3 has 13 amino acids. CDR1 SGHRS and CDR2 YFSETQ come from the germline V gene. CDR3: CASSPLAGNEQFF. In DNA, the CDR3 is TGCGCCAGCAGCCCCCTAGCCGGTAATGAGCAGTTCTTC.